The clone carrying this T cell receptor beta chain has only a few counts. Its antigen is not identified. The record originates from a study of blood T cells in healthy people across ages. Primed by a sample-barcoded 5' primer and a J-beta primer mix, a second PCR proceeded for about 6 to 12 cycles. TCRdb analysed the 5' RACE reads with MiXCR anew, one entry per CDR3 protein. Of hundreds of thousands of distinct CDR3 sequences in the sample, roughly 43% were seen once. General study findings and limits: Diversity was higher, and naive CD4+ cells more numerous, in long-lived donors than in aged donors. Older age coincided with a roughly linear decline in TCR beta diversity per million T cells.

Isolation yielded PBMCs, at least 6 million per sample, in every case. The junction had 14 bases not matched to a gene; V was cut back by 4 bases and J by 6 bases. The CDR3 length is 16 residues. The germline CDR1 and CDR2 sequences are SGHTA and FQGNSA. The TCR was taken from a man older than 75 in good health. Input material: blood. The chain links TRBV7-2 to TRBJ2-7, with TRBD2 matching over 8 bases. The CDR3 spells CASSSGGARQGSEQYF. The CDR3 nucleotides are TGTGCCAGCAGCTCCGGGGGGGCCCGCCAGGGATCCGAGCAGTACTTC.